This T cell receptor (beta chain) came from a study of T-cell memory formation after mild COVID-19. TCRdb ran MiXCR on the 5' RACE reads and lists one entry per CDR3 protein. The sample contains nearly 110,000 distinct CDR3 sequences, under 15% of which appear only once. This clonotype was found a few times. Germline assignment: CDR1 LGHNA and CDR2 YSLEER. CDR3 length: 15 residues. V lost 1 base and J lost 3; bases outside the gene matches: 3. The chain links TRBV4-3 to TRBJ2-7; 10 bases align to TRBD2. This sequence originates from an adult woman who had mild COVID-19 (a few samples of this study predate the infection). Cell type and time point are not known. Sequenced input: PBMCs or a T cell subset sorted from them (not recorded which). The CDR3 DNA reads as TGCGCCAGCAGCCAAGGTAGCGGGGGGAGCTACGAGCAGTACTTC. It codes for CASSQGSGGSYEQYF.